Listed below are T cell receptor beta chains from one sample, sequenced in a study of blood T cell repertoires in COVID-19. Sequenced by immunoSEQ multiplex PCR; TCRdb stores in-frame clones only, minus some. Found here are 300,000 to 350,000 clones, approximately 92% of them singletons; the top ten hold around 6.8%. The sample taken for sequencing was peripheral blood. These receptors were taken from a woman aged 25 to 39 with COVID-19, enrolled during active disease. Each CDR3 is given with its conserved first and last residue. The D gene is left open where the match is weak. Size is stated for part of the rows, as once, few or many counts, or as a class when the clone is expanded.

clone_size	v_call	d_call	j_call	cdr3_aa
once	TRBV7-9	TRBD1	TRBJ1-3	CASLQGFGNTIYF
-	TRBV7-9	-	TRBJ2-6	CASSLGVGSFGANVLTF
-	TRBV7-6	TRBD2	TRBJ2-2	CASSLNPGLADTGELFF
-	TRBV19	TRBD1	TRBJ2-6	CASTPGTATRTGANVLTF
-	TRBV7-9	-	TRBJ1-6	CASSLYGGQNSALHF
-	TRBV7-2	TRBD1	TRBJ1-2	CASSPRQGVGYGYTF
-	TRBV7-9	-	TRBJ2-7	CASSLAGLFYEQYF
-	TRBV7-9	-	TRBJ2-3	CASRPDLWDTQYF
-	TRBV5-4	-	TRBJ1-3	CASHDRQGTGNTIYF
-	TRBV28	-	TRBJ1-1	CASSPGQNTEAFF
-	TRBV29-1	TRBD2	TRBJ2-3	CSVRAGEDTQYF
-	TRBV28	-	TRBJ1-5	CAINRVNQPQHF
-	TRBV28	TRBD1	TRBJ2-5	CASSHRDREYQETQYF